This is a list of T cell receptor beta chains from one sample in a study of blood T cell repertoires in COVID-19. Here immunoSEQ multiplex PCR was the method, and the copy in TCRdb shows in-frame clones only, minus some. The table records about 140,000 clones, 84% of them present only once. Sequenced: peripheral blood. The origin of the receptors is a human donor in a cohort sampled during active COVID-19. Both conserved end residues are part of each CDR3. A D gene is named only where the DNA matches it firmly. For some rows the clone size is stated as once, few or many, or as a class when expanded; others skip it.

clone_size j_call d_call v_call cdr3_aa cdr3_nt
once TRBJ1-4 TRBD1 TRBV30 CAWRPRDSFNEKLFF TGTGCCTGGAGACCCCGGGACAGCTTTAATGAAAAACTGTTTTTT
- TRBJ2-2 - TRBV18 CASSPQTGNTGELFF TGTGCCAGCTCGCCTCAAACAGGGAACACCGGGGAGCTGTTTTTT
- TRBJ2-7 TRBD2 TRBV2 CASSPRTSGASYEQYF TGTGCCAGCAGTCCAAGGACTAGCGGGGCCTCCTACGAGCAGTACTTC
- TRBJ2-1 - TRBV24-1 CATSPGNEQFF TGTGCCACCAGTCCCGGCAATGAGCAGTTCTTC
once TRBJ1-6 TRBD1 TRBV30 CAWRPQGNNSPLHF TGTGCCTGGAGACCACAGGGGAATAATTCACCCCTCCACTTT
- TRBJ2-3 TRBD2 TRBV5-1 CASSLGLAGGYSTDTQYF TGCGCCAGCAGCTTGGGACTAGCGGGGGGCTATAGCACAGATACGCAGTATTTT
- TRBJ2-7 - TRBV23-1 CASSRFSGPSSYEQYF TGCGCCAGCAGTCGGTTCTCAGGTCCGAGCTCCTACGAGCAGTACTTC
- TRBJ2-1 - TRBV5-6 CASSLDDSPDEQFF TGTGCCAGCAGCTTGGATGATAGCCCCGATGAGCAGTTCTTC
- TRBJ2-5 TRBD1 TRBV5-1 CASSLAKDRVLGETQYF TGCGCCAGCAGCTTGGCCAAGGACAGGGTATTAGGAGAGACCCAGTACTTC
- TRBJ2-3 - TRBV24-1 CATSVGGGSTDTQYF TGTGCCACCAGTGTTGGGGGAGGTAGCACAGATACGCAGTATTTT
- TRBJ2-3 TRBD2 TRBV6-5 CAVSQRGATDTQYF TGTGCCGTAAGCCAGCGGGGAGCCACAGATACGCAGTATTTT
- TRBJ2-5 - TRBV18 CASSPYRGLSQETQYF TGTGCCAGCTCACCTTATCGAGGACTCTCCCAAGAGACCCAGTACTTC
- TRBJ2-3 TRBD2 TRBV7-6 CASSSGGGTDTQYF TGTGCCAGCAGCTCGGGCGGGGGGACAGATACGCAGTATTTT
- TRBJ1-4 - TRBV6-2/TRBV6-3 CASSYIGVAEKLFF TGTGCCAGCAGTTACATCGGGGTAGCTGAAAAACTGTTTTTT
- TRBJ2-6 - TRBV27 CASSSMGGLSGANVLTF TGTGCCAGCAGTTCCATGGGTGGACTCTCTGGGGCCAACGTCCTGACTTTC
- TRBJ2-5 - TRBV19 CASTPAAGAGETQYF TGTGCCAGTACCCCGGCGGCAGGGGCAGGGGAGACCCAGTACTTC
- TRBJ1-6 TRBD1 TRBV6-5 CAIPTGASYNSPLHF TGTGCCATCCCCACAGGGGCCTCCTATAATTCACCCCTCCACTTT
- TRBJ2-1 - TRBV7-2 CASSLAGLTNNEQFF TGTGCCAGCAGCTTAGCGGGACTGACTAACAATGAGCAGTTCTTC
- TRBJ2-3 - TRBV6-6 CASIPRGTDTQYF TGTGCCAGCATTCCTCGGGGCACAGATACGCAGTATTTT
- TRBJ2-7 TRBD2 TRBV6-2/TRBV6-3 CASSFNPGTSGGAYEQYF TGTGCCAGCAGTTTCAACCCCGGGACTAGCGGGGGGGCCTACGAGCAGTACTTC
few TRBJ1-1 - TRBV2 CASSPTGGRTEAFF TGTGCCAGCAGTCCGACAGGCGGTCGAACTGAAGCTTTCTTT
- TRBJ2-5 - TRBV18 CASSKPQYF TGTGCCAGCTCAAAGCCCCAGTACTTC
- TRBJ2-5 - TRBV12-5 CASGREETQYF TGTGCTAGCGGCAGGGAAGAGACCCAGTACTTC
- TRBJ1-5 - TRBV2 CASSSEQGRNQPQHF TGTGCCAGCAGTTCTGAACAGGGTAGAAATCAGCCCCAGCATTTT
- TRBJ2-7 TRBD2 TRBV9 CASSGGLGSYEQYF TGTGCCAGCAGCGGAGGACTAGGGAGCTACGAGCAGTACTTC
few TRBJ2-5 TRBD1 TRBV12-5 CASGFTQGTGERETQYF TGTGCTAGTGGTTTCACCCAAGGAACAGGGGAGCGAGAGACCCAGTACTTC
- TRBJ2-1 TRBD2 TRBV29-1 CSVVSLAGGSSYNEQFF TGCAGCGTTGTAAGTCTAGCGGGGGGAAGCTCCTACAATGAGCAGTTCTTC